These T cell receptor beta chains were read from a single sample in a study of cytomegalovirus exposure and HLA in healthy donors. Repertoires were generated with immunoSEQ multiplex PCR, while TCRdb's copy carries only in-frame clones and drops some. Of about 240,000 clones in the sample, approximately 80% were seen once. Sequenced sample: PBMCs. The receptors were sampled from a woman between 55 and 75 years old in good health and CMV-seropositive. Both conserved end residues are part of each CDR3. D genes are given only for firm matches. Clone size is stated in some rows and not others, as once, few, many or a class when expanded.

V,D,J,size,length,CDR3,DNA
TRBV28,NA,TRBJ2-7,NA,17,CASSFPPGGPSSYEQYF,TGTGCCAGCAGTTTCCCCCCCGGCGGCCCAAGCTCCTACGAGCAGTACTTC
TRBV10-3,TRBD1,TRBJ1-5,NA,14,CAISGQGARQPQHF,TGTGCCATCAGTGGACAGGGGGCGCGTCAGCCCCAGCATTTT
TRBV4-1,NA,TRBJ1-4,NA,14,CASSQGGGGEKLFF,TGCGCCAGCAGCCAAGGGGGGGGCGGCGAAAAACTGTTTTTT
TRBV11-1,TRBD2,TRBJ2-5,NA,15,CASSLSSGSWETQYF,TGTGCCAGCAGCCTCTCTAGCGGGAGCTGGGAGACCCAGTACTTC
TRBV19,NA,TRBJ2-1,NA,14,CASSIGTVYNEQFF,TGTGCCAGTAGTATAGGGACAGTTTACAATGAGCAGTTCTTC
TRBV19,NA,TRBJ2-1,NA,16,CASSIRAASSYNEQFF,TGTGCCAGTAGTATCCGAGCGGCGAGCTCCTACAATGAGCAGTTCTTC
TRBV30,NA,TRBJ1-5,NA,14,CAWSVSGLNQPQHF,TGTGCCTGGAGTGTTAGTGGTCTCAATCAGCCCCAGCATTTT
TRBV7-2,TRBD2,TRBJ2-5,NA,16,CASSSWTSGSIKTQYF,TGTGCCAGCAGCTCATGGACTAGCGGGAGTATAAAGACCCAGTACTTC
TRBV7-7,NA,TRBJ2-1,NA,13,CASSLSGYNEQFF,TGTGCTAGCAGCCTGAGCGGATACAATGAGCAGTTCTTC
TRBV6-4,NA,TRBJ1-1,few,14,CASRPTGVVTEAFF,TGTGCCAGCCGACCGACCGGAGTGGTGACTGAAGCTTTCTTT
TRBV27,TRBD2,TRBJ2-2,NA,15,CASRKGGRANGELFF,TGTGCCAGCAGAAAAGGCGGGAGGGCCAACGGGGAGCTGTTTTTT
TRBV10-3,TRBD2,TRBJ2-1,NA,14,CAATGTSSYNEQFF,TGTGCCGCCACCGGGACTAGCTCCTACAATGAGCAGTTCTTC
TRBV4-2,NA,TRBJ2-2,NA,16,CASSQDLYSNTGELFF,TGTGCCAGCAGCCAAGATCTCTACTCGAACACCGGGGAGCTGTTTTTT
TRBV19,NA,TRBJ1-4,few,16,CASSVGRGAFNEKLFF,TGTGCCAGTAGTGTCGGCAGGGGCGCTTTTAATGAAAAACTGTTTTTT
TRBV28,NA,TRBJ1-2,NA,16,CASSGPTGRPNYGYTF,TGTGCCAGCAGTGGACCCACAGGAAGGCCTAACTATGGCTACACCTTC
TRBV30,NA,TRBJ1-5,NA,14,CAWSRARGFQPQHF,TGTGCCTGGAGTAGGGCCAGGGGATTTCAGCCCCAGCATTTT
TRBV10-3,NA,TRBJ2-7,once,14,CAISSTGRSYEQYF,TGTGCCATCAGCTCGACAGGAAGGAGCTACGAGCAGTACTTC
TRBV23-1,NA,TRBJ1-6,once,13,CASSQRGNSPLHF,TGCGCCAGCAGTCAACGAGGGAATTCACCCCTCCACTTT
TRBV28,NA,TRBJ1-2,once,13,CASRDSGVNGYTF,TGTGCCAGCAGGGACTCAGGGGTTAATGGCTACACCTTC
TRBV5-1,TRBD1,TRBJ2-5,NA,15,CASSLVAGGRETQYF,TGCGCCAGCAGCTTGGTCGCAGGGGGCAGGGAGACCCAGTACTTC
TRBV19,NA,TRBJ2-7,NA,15,CASEPKGRDSYEQYF,TGTGCCAGTGAACCAAAGGGCAGGGACTCCTACGAGCAGTACTTC
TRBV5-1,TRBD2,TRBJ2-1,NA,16,CASSLELASGSNEQFF,TGCGCCAGCAGCTTGGAATTGGCTAGCGGGAGCAATGAGCAGTTCTTC
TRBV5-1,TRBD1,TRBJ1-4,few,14,CASSLQDRATKLFF,TGCGCCAGCAGCCTCCAAGACAGGGCGACAAAACTGTTTTTT
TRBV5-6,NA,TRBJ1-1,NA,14,CASSLGGRGTEAFF,TGTGCCAGCAGCTTAGGGGGTAGGGGCACTGAAGCTTTCTTT
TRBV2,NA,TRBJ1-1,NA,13,CAGQTGSGTEAFF,TGTGCCGGCCAAACAGGGTCGGGCACTGAAGCTTTCTTT
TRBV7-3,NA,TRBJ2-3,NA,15,CASSLAARNPDTQYF,TGTGCCAGCAGCTTAGCGGCGAGAAACCCAGATACGCAGTATTTT
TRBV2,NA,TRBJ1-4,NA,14,CASSGRSTNEKLFF,TGTGCCAGCTCGGGGAGATCAACTAATGAAAAACTGTTTTTT
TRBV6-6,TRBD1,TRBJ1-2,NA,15,CASSSPGTGALGYTF,TGTGCCAGCAGTTCCCCCGGGACAGGGGCGTTGGGCTACACCTTC
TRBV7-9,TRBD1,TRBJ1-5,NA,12,CASSPGGQPQHF,TGTGCCAGCAGCCCAGGGGGTCAGCCCCAGCATTTT
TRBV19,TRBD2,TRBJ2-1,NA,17,CASRPLDSGSPYNEQFF,TGTGCCAGTAGACCTCTAGATAGCGGGTCCCCCTACAATGAGCAGTTCTTC
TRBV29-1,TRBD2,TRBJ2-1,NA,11,CSPGLAGPQFF,TGCAGCCCGGGACTAGCGGGGCCTCAGTTCTTC
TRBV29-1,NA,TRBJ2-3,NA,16,CSVDPPIASIPDTQYF,TGCAGCGTTGATCCCCCGATTGCAAGCATCCCAGATACGCAGTATTTT
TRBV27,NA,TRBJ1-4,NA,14,CASSFRGTGEKLFF,TGTGCCAGCAGTTTTCGGGGGACGGGCGAAAAACTGTTTTTT
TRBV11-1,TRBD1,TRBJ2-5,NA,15,CASRTGTGSQETQYF,TGTGCCAGCAGGACCGGGACAGGGTCCCAAGAGACCCAGTACTTC
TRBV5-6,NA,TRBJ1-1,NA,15,CASSLADGLWTEAFF,TGTGCCAGCAGCTTGGCGGATGGACTTTGGACTGAAGCTTTCTTT
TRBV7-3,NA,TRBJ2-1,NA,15,CASSLRGQQIGEQFF,TGTGCCAGCAGCTTAAGGGGCCAACAAATTGGTGAGCAGTTCTTC
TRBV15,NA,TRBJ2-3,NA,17,CATSRGVGAADTDTQYF,TGTGCCACCAGCAGAGGGGTGGGAGCAGCCGACACAGATACGCAGTATTTT
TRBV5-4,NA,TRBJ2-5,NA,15,CASSLEGLGFGEQYF,TGTGCCAGCAGCTTGGAAGGCCTCGGGTTTGGGGAGCAGTACTTC
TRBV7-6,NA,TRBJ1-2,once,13,CASSPGAGYGYTF,TGTGCCAGCAGCCCAGGGGCGGGCTATGGCTACACCTTC
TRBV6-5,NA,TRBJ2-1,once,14,CASSYGQGVNEQFF,TGTGCCAGCAGTTACGGCCAGGGCGTTAATGAGCAGTTCTTC
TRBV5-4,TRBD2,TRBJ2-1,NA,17,CASSLVRSSGADNEQFF,TGTGCCAGCAGCTTGGTGAGGTCGAGCGGGGCCGACAATGAGCAGTTCTTC
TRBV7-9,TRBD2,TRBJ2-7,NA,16,CASSLGGSGGSYEQYF,TGTGCCAGCAGCTTAGGGGGCAGCGGGGGGTCCTACGAGCAGTACTTC
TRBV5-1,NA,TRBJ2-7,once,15,CASSLEGGARYEQYF,TGCGCCAGCAGCTTGGAGGGGGGGGCCCGCTACGAGCAGTACTTC
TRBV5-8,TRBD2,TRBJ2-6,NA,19,CASSLFLAGGRSGANVLTF,TGTGCCAGCAGCTTGTTCCTAGCGGGAGGCCGCTCTGGGGCCAACGTCCTGACTTTC
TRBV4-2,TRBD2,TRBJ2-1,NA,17,CASSQDLRTSSYNEQFF,TGTGCCAGCAGCCAAGACCTTAGGACTAGCTCCTACAATGAGCAGTTCTTC
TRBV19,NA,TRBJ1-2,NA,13,CATRGNVNYGYTF,TGTGCCACACGGGGGAACGTTAACTATGGCTACACCTTC
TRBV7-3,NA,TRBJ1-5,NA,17,CASSSTGIGSSYQPQHF,TGTGCCAGCAGCTCTACGGGGATTGGGAGTAGTTATCAGCCCCAGCATTTT
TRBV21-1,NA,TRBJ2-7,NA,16,CASSMLGRDFSYEQYF,TGTGCCAGCAGCATGCTGGGGCGGGACTTCTCCTACGAGCAGTACTTC
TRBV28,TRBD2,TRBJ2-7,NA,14,CASTLSGRSYEQYF,TGTGCCAGCACCCTTAGCGGGAGAAGTTACGAGCAGTACTTC
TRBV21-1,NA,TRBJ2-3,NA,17,CASSARWTSGSTDTQYF,TGTGCCAGCAGCGCCCGATGGACGAGCGGGAGCACAGATACGCAGTATTTT